This T cell receptor beta chain was sequenced during a study of shared T cell receptors in the human thymus (dated by TCRdb to the early 2020s). Notes on the research overall: The study examined how the human thymus generates shared, self-reactive T-cell receptor alpha chains.

CDR1 SGHAT and CDR2 FQNNGV are derived from the germline V gene. V and J lose 5 bases and 4 bases, and a span of 18 bases separates them. Taken from cysteine to phenylalanine, the CDR3 has 15 residues. Only the CDR3 region is kept as DNA, spanning 45 bases read in frame from base 1. Receptors were amplified or captured by the immunoSEQ multiplex PCR assay. Not all clones reach the TCRdb copy of this immuneACCESS table, which keeps in-frame sequences only. Checked studies attribute under half of the gap to unresolved V genes and leave the rest unexplained. The sample table lists 650,000 to 950,000 clones, approximately 83% of them with a count of one. Clones ranked in the top ten supply under 0.012% of the sample. Comments on this clone: Its antigen has not been determined. Per-nucleotide qualities are absent, and no much larger clonotype sits a single base away.

The same sample was also used in a study of human thymus T cells. According to the second study: Donors were immunologically healthy infants undergoing open corrective cardiac surgery for congenital heart defects in Finland. Thymus tissue was collected as surgical resects that were removed during corrective cardiac surgery. Usage of V and J gene segments appeared to be biased in both the thymic and the peripheral blood repertoires. The related research reported highly overlapping thymic TCR repertoires among unrelated individuals. The study characterized TCR alpha and beta repertoires from seven to nine infant thymus samples and a few related peripheral blood samples. Donor ages ranging from roughly 6 to 244 days were recorded, and several male and a couple of female infants were included in the cohort. Thymocytes were released mechanically from tissue and stored at -70 °C as pellets of roughly 9-31 million cells. A QIAsymphony instrument was used to extract genomic DNA from frozen cell pellets. The immunoSEQ multiplex PCR assay was used to amplify the TCRB and TCRAD loci from a standardized amount of quality-controlled genomic DNA. The V(D)J region was spanned by amplicons of a length sufficient to cover the CDR3 and to identify V and J genes. Through the commercial immunoSEQ service, the amplicons were sequenced on an Illumina platform. Primer bias and sequencing errors were corrected using previously described methods, and TCRAD and TCRB definitions followed the IMGT database. Analysis of the repertoires was done with immunoSEQ Analyzer 3.0 and VDJTools and included basic statistics, V/J segment usage, diversity estimates, rarefaction and pairwise overlap. Diversity was estimated using the Chao1, ChaoE, Efron-Thisted, Shannon and inverse Simpson indices, and was also estimated on datasets down-sampled to the size of the smallest sample. Repertoire overlap was assessed by strict matching of CDR3 nucleotide sequence, V gene and J gene, and clustering was done by Jaccard-based multidimensional scaling. Thymus samples yielded on average around 810,000 unique TCRB clonotypes, compared with 80,000 to 85,000 from blood samples.

The sequence was collected from a girl less than two years old with a congenital heart defect. Donor details come from another sample of the same person, matched by shared clones. The specimen was thymocytes. Recombination linked TRBV11-2 to TRBJ2-7; a tentative D match to TRBD2 spans 6 bases. The nucleotide sequence is given as TGTGCCAGCAGCCCAAGGGCGGGGAAAGGGTACGAGCAGTACTTC. This sequence encodes CASSPRAGKGYEQYF.